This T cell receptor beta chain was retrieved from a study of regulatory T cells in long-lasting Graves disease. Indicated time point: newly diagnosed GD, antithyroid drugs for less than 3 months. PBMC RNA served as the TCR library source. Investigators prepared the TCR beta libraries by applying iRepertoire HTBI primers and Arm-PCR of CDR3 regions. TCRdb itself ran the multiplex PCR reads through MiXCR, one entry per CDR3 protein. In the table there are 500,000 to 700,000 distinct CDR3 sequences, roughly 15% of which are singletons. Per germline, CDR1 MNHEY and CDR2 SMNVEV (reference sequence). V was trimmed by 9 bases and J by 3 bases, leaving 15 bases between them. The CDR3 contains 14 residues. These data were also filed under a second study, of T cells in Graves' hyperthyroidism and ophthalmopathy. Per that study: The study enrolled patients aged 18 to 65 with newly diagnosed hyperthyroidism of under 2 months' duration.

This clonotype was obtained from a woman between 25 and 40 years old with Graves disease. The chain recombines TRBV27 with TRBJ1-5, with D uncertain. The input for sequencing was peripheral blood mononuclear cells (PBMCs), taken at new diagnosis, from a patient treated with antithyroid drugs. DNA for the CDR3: TGTGCCAGTAGTATGGCCGGCGCCAATCAGCCCCAGCATTTT. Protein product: CASSMAGANQPQHF.